Listed below are T cell receptor beta chains from one sample, sequenced in a study of OX40 agonist ivuxolimab in advanced cancers. Sequencing used immunoSEQ multiplex PCR; TCRdb keeps in-frame clones, though not all of them. There are some 71,000 clones in the sample; roughly 83% occur only once, and 7.5% to 9% lies in the top ten. The sequencing here drew on CD4+ or CD8+ T cells sorted from blood, taken in a trial of the OX40 agonist ivuxolimab. The receptor set was obtained from an adult with an advanced solid tumor such as melanoma, head and neck, liver or kidney cancer. Each CDR3 is given with its conserved first and last residue. Fields, in order: CDR3 length, V gene, D gene, clone size, J gene, CDR3 DNA, CDR3 protein. A D gene is named only where the DNA matches it firmly. Clone size appears in some rows only: once, few, many, or a class for an expanded clone.

len: 13
v_gene: TRBV10-3
d_gene: NA
abundance: NA
j_gene: TRBJ1-5
CDR3nt: TGTGCCATCACCGGCAGAGAGGATCAGCCCCAGCATTTT
CDR3aa: CAITGREDQPQHF

len: 15
v_gene: TRBV25-1
d_gene: TRBD1
abundance: NA
j_gene: TRBJ2-5
CDR3nt: TGTGCCAGCAGTGATCTGCCGGGACAGCAAGAGACCCAGTACTTC
CDR3aa: CASSDLPGQQETQYF

len: 15
v_gene: TRBV6-5
d_gene: NA
abundance: NA
j_gene: TRBJ2-7
CDR3nt: TGTGCCAGCAGTTACTCCCCGCAGGGAGGCTACGAGCAGTACTTC
CDR3aa: CASSYSPQGGYEQYF

len: 15
v_gene: TRBV5-1
d_gene: NA
abundance: NA
j_gene: TRBJ2-7
CDR3nt: TGCGCCAGCAGCTTGGTGATTAGCGGAACCTACGAGCAGTACTTC
CDR3aa: CASSLVISGTYEQYF

len: 17
v_gene: TRBV30
d_gene: TRBD1
abundance: NA
j_gene: TRBJ1-5
CDR3nt: TGTGCCTGGACAAAACAGGGGGCGCATCTTAGCAATCAGCCCCAGCATTTT
CDR3aa: CAWTKQGAHLSNQPQHF

len: 17
v_gene: TRBV4-2
d_gene: TRBD2
abundance: once
j_gene: TRBJ2-3
CDR3nt: TGTGCCAGCAATACCAGAGCGAGCGGGGGGGGCACAGATACGCAGTATTTT
CDR3aa: CASNTRASGGGTDTQYF

len: 16
v_gene: TRBV7-2
d_gene: NA
abundance: NA
j_gene: TRBJ1-5
CDR3nt: TGTGCCAGCAGCCATGGGGGGGGCGTAGGCAATCAGCCCCAGCATTTT
CDR3aa: CASSHGGGVGNQPQHF

len: 16
v_gene: TRBV19
d_gene: NA
abundance: NA
j_gene: TRBJ1-5
CDR3nt: TGTGCCAGTAGTAGTATCAGGACGGGGAACAATCAGCCCCAGCATTTT
CDR3aa: CASSSIRTGNNQPQHF

len: 13
v_gene: TRBV19
d_gene: NA
abundance: NA
j_gene: TRBJ2-5
CDR3nt: TGTGCCAGTGTGGACTGGGGACAAGAGACCCAGTACTTC
CDR3aa: CASVDWGQETQYF

len: 14
v_gene: TRBV10-3
d_gene: NA
abundance: once
j_gene: TRBJ2-6
CDR3nt: TGTGCCATCAGTGGGGGCTCTGGGGCCAACGTCCTGACTTTC
CDR3aa: CAISGGSGANVLTF

len: 14
v_gene: TRBV9
d_gene: NA
abundance: NA
j_gene: TRBJ2-3
CDR3nt: TGTGCCAGCAGCGTAGTAGGGAGCGCAGATACGCAGTATTTT
CDR3aa: CASSVVGSADTQYF

len: 14
v_gene: TRBV4-3
d_gene: TRBD1
abundance: NA
j_gene: TRBJ1-2
CDR3nt: TGCGCCAGCAGCTACCAGGGGGCCAGGAGTGGCTACACCTTC
CDR3aa: CASSYQGARSGYTF

len: 12
v_gene: TRBV29-1
d_gene: NA
abundance: once
j_gene: TRBJ2-5
CDR3nt: TGCAGCGTTGACCCAACGGGGGAGACCCAGTACTTC
CDR3aa: CSVDPTGETQYF

len: 15
v_gene: TRBV5-4
d_gene: TRBD1
abundance: once
j_gene: TRBJ2-7
CDR3nt: TGTGCCAGCAGACCGGGACAGGGCCTTATGTACGAGCAGTACTTC
CDR3aa: CASRPGQGLMYEQYF

len: 14
v_gene: TRBV5-1
d_gene: NA
abundance: NA
j_gene: TRBJ2-7
CDR3nt: TGCGCCAGCAGCCCTTTTGGGCCACTCTACGAGCAGTACTTC
CDR3aa: CASSPFGPLYEQYF

len: 14
v_gene: TRBV7-8
d_gene: NA
abundance: NA
j_gene: TRBJ1-1
CDR3nt: TGTGCCAGCAGCTTAGAGGGACAATATACTGAAGCTTTCTTT
CDR3aa: CASSLEGQYTEAFF

len: 11
v_gene: TRBV6-1
d_gene: NA
abundance: few
j_gene: TRBJ1-5
CDR3nt: TGTGCCAGCAGTGAAGACAGGCCCCAGCATTTT
CDR3aa: CASSEDRPQHF

len: 15
v_gene: TRBV7-9
d_gene: TRBD2
abundance: NA
j_gene: TRBJ2-3
CDR3nt: TGTGCCAGCAGCTTAGGACTAGCGGCGGCAGATACGCAGTATTTT
CDR3aa: CASSLGLAAADTQYF

len: 11
v_gene: TRBV20-1
d_gene: NA
abundance: NA
j_gene: TRBJ2-1
CDR3nt: TGCAGTGCTAGTCCAGAGAATGAGCAGTTCTTC
CDR3aa: CSASPENEQFF

len: 12
v_gene: TRBV7-2
d_gene: NA
abundance: once
j_gene: TRBJ2-7
CDR3nt: TGTGCCAGCAGCTCTAACAGCTACGAGCAGTACTTC
CDR3aa: CASSSNSYEQYF

len: 12
v_gene: TRBV7-8
d_gene: NA
abundance: NA
j_gene: TRBJ2-3
CDR3nt: TGTGCCAGCAGCTTAGACACAGATACGCAGTATTTT
CDR3aa: CASSLDTDTQYF

len: 15
v_gene: TRBV11-2
d_gene: TRBD1
abundance: NA
j_gene: TRBJ1-5
CDR3nt: TGTGCCAGCAGCTTACAGGGGACAGGGAATCAGCCCCAGCATTTT
CDR3aa: CASSLQGTGNQPQHF

len: 14
v_gene: TRBV5-1
d_gene: TRBD1
abundance: NA
j_gene: TRBJ1-6
CDR3nt: TGCGCCAGCAGCCCAGGGGGCCTAGGTTCACCCCTCCACTTT
CDR3aa: CASSPGGLGSPLHF

len: 16
v_gene: TRBV4-1
d_gene: TRBD1
abundance: NA
j_gene: TRBJ1-4
CDR3nt: TGCGCCAGCAGTTATATTACCGGGACAGGGAGTGAAAAACTGTTTTTT
CDR3aa: CASSYITGTGSEKLFF

len: 15
v_gene: TRBV27
d_gene: TRBD1
abundance: NA
j_gene: TRBJ2-7
CDR3nt: TGTGCCAGCAGTTTACAGGGGACAGAGTCCTACGAGCAGTACTTC
CDR3aa: CASSLQGTESYEQYF

len: 13
v_gene: TRBV11-2
d_gene: NA
abundance: NA
j_gene: TRBJ2-1
CDR3nt: TGTGCCAGCAGCGAGGGAGTTTACAATGAGCAGTTCTTC
CDR3aa: CASSEGVYNEQFF

len: 18
v_gene: TRBV7-2
d_gene: TRBD1
abundance: many
j_gene: TRBJ1-5
CDR3nt: TGTGCCAGCAGCTTAGCAGGGGACAGGGTCTATAGCAATCAGCCCCAGCATTTT
CDR3aa: CASSLAGDRVYSNQPQHF

len: 14
v_gene: TRBV30
d_gene: TRBD2
abundance: NA
j_gene: TRBJ2-7
CDR3nt: TGTGCCTGTCGAACTAGCGGGGCTGACTACGAGCAGTACTTC
CDR3aa: CACRTSGADYEQYF

len: 17
v_gene: TRBV4-3
d_gene: TRBD2
abundance: few
j_gene: TRBJ2-3
CDR3nt: TGCGCCAGCAGCCAAGAAACTAGCGGGGGGGATACAGATACGCAGTATTTT
CDR3aa: CASSQETSGGDTDTQYF

len: 14
v_gene: TRBV7-9
d_gene: NA
abundance: NA
j_gene: TRBJ2-1
CDR3nt: TGTGCCAGCAACCCAGGGAGCTCCTACAATGAGCAGTTCTTC
CDR3aa: CASNPGSSYNEQFF

len: 13
v_gene: TRBV5-6
d_gene: NA
abundance: NA
j_gene: TRBJ1-1
CDR3nt: TGTGCCAGCAGCTTGGAGGGCAGAGGTGAAGCTTTCTTT
CDR3aa: CASSLEGRGEAFF

len: 18
v_gene: TRBV2
d_gene: NA
abundance: NA
j_gene: TRBJ2-1
CDR3nt: TGTGCCACCGACGTTACCGGGACTGAATTTAGCTCCTACAATGAGCAGTTCTTC
CDR3aa: CATDVTGTEFSSYNEQFF

len: 13
v_gene: TRBV7-9
d_gene: TRBD1
abundance: NA
j_gene: TRBJ1-2
CDR3nt: TGTGCCAGCAGCCCCGACAGGGGAGGAGGCTACACCTTC
CDR3aa: CASSPDRGGGYTF

len: 15
v_gene: TRBV6-5
d_gene: TRBD2
abundance: NA
j_gene: TRBJ2-1
CDR3nt: TGTGCCAGCAGTCGGACTAGCGGGACCTACAATGAGCAGTTCTTC
CDR3aa: CASSRTSGTYNEQFF

len: 15
v_gene: TRBV27
d_gene: TRBD2
abundance: NA
j_gene: TRBJ2-3
CDR3nt: TGTGCCAGCAGTCCACAGAGCGGGAGAACAGATACGCAGTATTTT
CDR3aa: CASSPQSGRTDTQYF

len: 13
v_gene: TRBV9
d_gene: NA
abundance: NA
j_gene: TRBJ1-6
CDR3nt: TGTGCCAGCAGCCCCGGGACAAATTCACCCCTCCACTTT
CDR3aa: CASSPGTNSPLHF

len: 16
v_gene: TRBV4-3
d_gene: NA
abundance: few
j_gene: TRBJ1-1
CDR3nt: TGCGCCAGCAGCCACCCAAGGACAGACTTGAACACTGAAGCTTTCTTT
CDR3aa: CASSHPRTDLNTEAFF

len: 14
v_gene: TRBV18
d_gene: TRBD1
abundance: NA
j_gene: TRBJ2-7
CDR3nt: TGTGCCAGCTCACTGTCGGGGCAGGGGGACGAGCAGTACTTC
CDR3aa: CASSLSGQGDEQYF

len: 13
v_gene: TRBV15
d_gene: TRBD1
abundance: few
j_gene: TRBJ2-7
CDR3nt: TGTGCCACCAGCGGTAGACAGGGCTGGGAGCAGTACTTC
CDR3aa: CATSGRQGWEQYF

len: 15
v_gene: TRBV10-3
d_gene: NA
abundance: NA
j_gene: TRBJ1-1
CDR3nt: TGTGCCATCAGTGCCTCGGGCCAGTTGAACACTGAAGCTTTCTTT
CDR3aa: CAISASGQLNTEAFF

len: 14
v_gene: TRBV7-9
d_gene: TRBD1
abundance: NA
j_gene: TRBJ1-2
CDR3nt: TGTGCCAGCAGCTTATTAACAGGGGCTAGAGGCTACACCTTC
CDR3aa: CASSLLTGARGYTF

len: 17
v_gene: TRBV1
d_gene: NA
abundance: NA
j_gene: TRBJ2-7
CDR3nt: TGCACCAGCAGCCAACCAGGACTAGCGGGCTGCGCCTACGAGCAGTACTTC
CDR3aa: CTSSQPGLAGCAYEQYF

len: 15
v_gene: TRBV7-9
d_gene: TRBD2
abundance: NA
j_gene: TRBJ2-7
CDR3nt: TGTGCCAGCAGCTCCCCCAAGCGGGGGTCCTACGAGCAGTACTTC
CDR3aa: CASSSPKRGSYEQYF

len: 14
v_gene: TRBV7-2
d_gene: TRBD1
abundance: NA
j_gene: TRBJ2-7
CDR3nt: TGTGCCAGCAGCTTCCCAGGGGGCGGCTACGAGCAGTACTTC
CDR3aa: CASSFPGGGYEQYF

len: 15
v_gene: TRBV4-3
d_gene: TRBD1
abundance: NA
j_gene: TRBJ2-1
CDR3nt: TGCGCCAGCAGCCCTCTAGGGGGCAGATACAATGAGCAGTTCTTC
CDR3aa: CASSPLGGRYNEQFF

len: 13
v_gene: TRBV6-5
d_gene: NA
abundance: NA
j_gene: TRBJ2-1
CDR3nt: TGTGCCAGCAGTTACTCAGCGGGCAATGAGCAGTTCTTC
CDR3aa: CASSYSAGNEQFF